This TCR beta chain was captured by sequencing in a study of a mutant IDH1 vaccine in newly diagnosed glioma. Study-level information: Onset of vaccination occurred 4-6 weeks following radiotherapy alone, or with temozolomide cycles. The treated population exhibited a male proportion of about 60%, a female proportion of about 38%, and a mean age of about 39 years. Therapy received beforehand was radiotherapy, temozolomide, or both, with most patients given both.

This CDR3 has 12 residues. Germline assignment: CDR1 MNHEY and CDR2 SVGAGI. Trimming left V 4 bases short and J 0 bases short, with 3 bases between. Time point defined: week 47, end of study. Vaccination used 300 ug of mutant IDH1 20-mer peptide per dose, with topical imiquimod. Repertoires were generated with immunoSEQ multiplex PCR, while TCRdb's copy carries only in-frame clones and drops some. The sample has about 36,000 clones, 60% to 75% seen once. About this clone itself: Its antigen is as yet unknown.

Regarding the study as a whole: Overall, 85% to 95% of patients had vaccine-induced immune responses.

The sequencing used PBMCs, collected from a glioma patient whose treatment included an IDH1 peptide vaccine. The sequence derives from a man between 35 and 55 years old with glioma. The V gene is TRBV6-5, the J gene TRBJ2-5; D ambiguous. In DNA form, the CDR3 reads TGTGCCAGCAGTTGGGACCAAGAGACCCAGTACTTC. Translation gives CASSWDQETQYF.